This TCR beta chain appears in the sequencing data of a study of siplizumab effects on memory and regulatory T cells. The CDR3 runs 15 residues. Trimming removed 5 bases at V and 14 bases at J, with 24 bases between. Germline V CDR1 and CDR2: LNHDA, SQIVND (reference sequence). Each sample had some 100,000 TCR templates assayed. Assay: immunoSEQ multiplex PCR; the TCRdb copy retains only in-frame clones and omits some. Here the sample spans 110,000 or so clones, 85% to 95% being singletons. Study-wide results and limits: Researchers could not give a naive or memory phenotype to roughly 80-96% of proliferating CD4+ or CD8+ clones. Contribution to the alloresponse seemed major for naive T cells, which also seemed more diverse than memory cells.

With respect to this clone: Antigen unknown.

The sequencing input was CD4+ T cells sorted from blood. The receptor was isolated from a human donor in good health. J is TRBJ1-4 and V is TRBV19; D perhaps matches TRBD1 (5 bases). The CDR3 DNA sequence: TGTGCCAGTAGTGGTGACACGGCTGGGGGTAGCGTGCTGTTTTTT. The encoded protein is CASSGDTAGGSVLFF. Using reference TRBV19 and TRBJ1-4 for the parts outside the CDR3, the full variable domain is DGGITQSPKYLFRKEGQNVTLSCEQNLNHDAMYWYRQDPGQGLRLIYYSQIVNDFQKGDIAEGYSVSREKKESFPLTVTSAQKNPTAFYLCASSGDTAGGSVLFFGSGTQLSVL.